These T cell receptor beta chains were read from a single sample in a study of shared clonotypes between healthy human individuals. Data came from immunoSEQ multiplex PCR; TCRdb stores just in-frame clones and leaves some out. Here the sample spans approximately 700,000 clones, roughly 73% being singletons. The sequencing sample was made of memory CD4+ T cells sorted from blood. The source of these receptors is a woman between 25 and 40 years old in good health. CDR3s include the opening cysteine and the closing phenylalanine or tryptophan. A D gene is named only where the DNA matches it firmly. Clone size, where shown, is once, few, many, or a class for clones that have expanded.

v_gene: TRBV7-9
d_gene: -
j_gene: TRBJ1-1
abundance: -
CDR3nt: TGTGCCAGCAGCTTGGGGACGAACACTGAAGCTTTCTTT
CDR3aa: CASSLGTNTEAFF

v_gene: TRBV7-9
d_gene: -
j_gene: TRBJ2-4
abundance: -
CDR3nt: TGTGCCAGCAGCTTAGGGGAAGCCAAAAACATTCAGTACTTC
CDR3aa: CASSLGEAKNIQYF

v_gene: TRBV28
d_gene: TRBD1
j_gene: TRBJ2-1
abundance: -
CDR3nt: TGTGCCAGCAGGCCCCCGGGACAGGGCTTCCATGAGCAGTTCTTC
CDR3aa: CASRPPGQGFHEQFF

v_gene: TRBV19
d_gene: -
j_gene: TRBJ2-4
abundance: few
CDR3nt: TGTGCCAGTAGTATACTTCCGGGGGAAAACATTCAGTACTTC
CDR3aa: CASSILPGENIQYF

v_gene: TRBV4-2
d_gene: -
j_gene: TRBJ2-1
abundance: -
CDR3nt: TGTGCCAGCAGCCAAGGGACCGTCAGCTCCTACAATGAGCAGTTCTTC
CDR3aa: CASSQGTVSSYNEQFF

v_gene: TRBV19
d_gene: TRBD1
j_gene: TRBJ1-2
abundance: -
CDR3nt: TGTGCCAGTAGTGCCCACAGGGGGACTGGCTACACCTTC
CDR3aa: CASSAHRGTGYTF

v_gene: TRBV19
d_gene: TRBD2
j_gene: TRBJ2-2
abundance: -
CDR3nt: TGTGCCAGTAAAACTAGCGGGATTGGCGGGGAGCTGTTTTTT
CDR3aa: CASKTSGIGGELFF

v_gene: TRBV28
d_gene: -
j_gene: TRBJ1-2
abundance: -
CDR3nt: TGTGCCAGCAGTACATCCCCAGGGCAGCTCTATGGCTACACCTTC
CDR3aa: CASSTSPGQLYGYTF

v_gene: TRBV9
d_gene: -
j_gene: TRBJ2-3
abundance: -
CDR3nt: TGTGCCAGCAGCGTAGTCCCGGGGCGTTCTGGCACAGATACGCAGTATTTT
CDR3aa: CASSVVPGRSGTDTQYF

v_gene: TRBV28
d_gene: TRBD1
j_gene: TRBJ2-6
abundance: -
CDR3nt: TGTGCCAGCAGAAACAGGGGGCGAGGCTCTGGGGCCAACGTCCTGACTTTC
CDR3aa: CASRNRGRGSGANVLTF

v_gene: TRBV28
d_gene: TRBD1
j_gene: TRBJ1-4
abundance: -
CDR3nt: TGTGCCAGCAGGCAGACAGGGCTTAGGACTGAAAAACTGTTTTTT
CDR3aa: CASRQTGLRTEKLFF

v_gene: TRBV6-6
d_gene: -
j_gene: TRBJ1-5
abundance: -
CDR3nt: TGTGCCAGCAGTTCCGGGACACTCATTCAGCCCCAGCATTTT
CDR3aa: CASSSGTLIQPQHF

v_gene: TRBV5-1
d_gene: TRBD2
j_gene: TRBJ2-3
abundance: -
CDR3nt: TGCGCCAGCAGCCCGAGAGCGGGGGGCGTAGATACGCAGTATTTT
CDR3aa: CASSPRAGGVDTQYF

v_gene: TRBV25-1
d_gene: -
j_gene: TRBJ1-2
abundance: -
CDR3nt: TGTGCCAGCAGTGTGTCCCCCGACCGACAATACACCTTC
CDR3aa: CASSVSPDRQYTF

v_gene: TRBV27
d_gene: -
j_gene: TRBJ1-1
abundance: -
CDR3nt: TGTGCCAGCAGTTCGGAGGCCGGCACTGAAGCTTTCTTT
CDR3aa: CASSSEAGTEAFF

v_gene: TRBV29-1
d_gene: TRBD1
j_gene: TRBJ1-1
abundance: -
CDR3nt: TGCAGCGTTTCGGGCCAAGGACAGGGGAGGACTGAAGCTTTCTTT
CDR3aa: CSVSGQGQGRTEAFF

v_gene: TRBV10-3
d_gene: TRBD1
j_gene: TRBJ1-1
abundance: once
CDR3nt: TGTGCCATCAGTGCCAGGGGGCGAGGCGACACTGAAGCTTTCTTT
CDR3aa: CAISARGRGDTEAFF

v_gene: TRBV5-1
d_gene: TRBD1
j_gene: TRBJ2-7
abundance: -
CDR3nt: TGCGCCAGCAGAAAAGGGGGCACTAACTACGAGCAGTACTTC
CDR3aa: CASRKGGTNYEQYF

v_gene: TRBV28
d_gene: -
j_gene: TRBJ1-5
abundance: few
CDR3nt: TGTGCCAGCAGCCTCAATCAGCCCCAGCATTTT
CDR3aa: CASSLNQPQHF

v_gene: TRBV5-1
d_gene: -
j_gene: TRBJ1-2
abundance: few
CDR3nt: TGCGCCAGCAGCTTAGGACAGCTTAACTATGGCTACACCTTC
CDR3aa: CASSLGQLNYGYTF

v_gene: TRBV7-9
d_gene: -
j_gene: TRBJ2-4
abundance: -
CDR3nt: TGTGCCAGCAGCTTACAGGGTATGGATCGGAACATTCAGTACTTC
CDR3aa: CASSLQGMDRNIQYF

v_gene: TRBV28
d_gene: -
j_gene: TRBJ2-4
abundance: -
CDR3nt: TGTGCCAGCAGTTTATTTAGCGTTCGAGGGCGGGCCAAAAACATTCAGTACTTC
CDR3aa: CASSLFSVRGRAKNIQYF

v_gene: TRBV10-3
d_gene: TRBD1
j_gene: TRBJ2-2
abundance: -
CDR3nt: TGTGCCATCTCCTTTACGGGACAGGGGGAGACCGGGGAGCTGTTTTTT
CDR3aa: CAISFTGQGETGELFF

v_gene: TRBV19
d_gene: -
j_gene: TRBJ2-4
abundance: few
CDR3nt: TGTGCCAGTAGTACTACAGAAGTCAAAAACATTCAGTACTTC
CDR3aa: CASSTTEVKNIQYF

v_gene: TRBV11-2
d_gene: -
j_gene: TRBJ2-2
abundance: few
CDR3nt: TGTGCCAGCAGCTTAGGGACTTCGCCGAGCGGGGAGCTGTTTTTT
CDR3aa: CASSLGTSPSGELFF

v_gene: TRBV7-9
d_gene: -
j_gene: TRBJ2-7
abundance: -
CDR3nt: TGTGCCAGCACTCCTTTTGCTGGGGGGTCCTACGAGCAGTACTTC
CDR3aa: CASTPFAGGSYEQYF

v_gene: TRBV28
d_gene: TRBD2
j_gene: TRBJ2-7
abundance: -
CDR3nt: TGTGCCAGCATAAGGAGCGGGGCCTACGAGCAGTACTTC
CDR3aa: CASIRSGAYEQYF

v_gene: TRBV7-3
d_gene: TRBD1
j_gene: TRBJ2-7
abundance: -
CDR3nt: TGTGCCAGCGGGACAGGGTTGGTAACGTACTTC
CDR3aa: CASGTGLVTYF

v_gene: TRBV25-1
d_gene: TRBD1
j_gene: TRBJ2-7
abundance: -
CDR3nt: TGTGCCAGCAGTGTTTGCCAGGGGGCGTGTGAGCAGTACTTC
CDR3aa: CASSVCQGACEQYF

v_gene: TRBV27
d_gene: -
j_gene: TRBJ2-7
abundance: -
CDR3nt: TGTGCCAGCAGTTTATCTCGGAGGGGGCGGTACGAGCAGTACTTC
CDR3aa: CASSLSRRGRYEQYF

v_gene: TRBV27
d_gene: TRBD1
j_gene: TRBJ1-1
abundance: -
CDR3nt: TGTGCCAGCAGTTCCTTCCTTGGGGCAGGGGGCACTGAAGCTTTCTTT
CDR3aa: CASSSFLGAGGTEAFF

v_gene: TRBV7-9
d_gene: TRBD1
j_gene: TRBJ1-4
abundance: -
CDR3nt: TGTGCCAGCAGATCCGGGACAGGGGGCGAAAAACTGTTTTTT
CDR3aa: CASRSGTGGEKLFF

v_gene: TRBV19
d_gene: TRBD2
j_gene: TRBJ2-7
abundance: -
CDR3nt: TGTGCCAGTAGAGTGACTAGCGGAAGCTACGAGCAGTACTTC
CDR3aa: CASRVTSGSYEQYF

v_gene: TRBV18
d_gene: TRBD1
j_gene: TRBJ2-7
abundance: -
CDR3nt: TGTGCCAGCTCAGCCTCCCCCGGGACAGGGGGTGGAGAGCAGTACTTC
CDR3aa: CASSASPGTGGGEQYF

v_gene: TRBV4-1
d_gene: -
j_gene: TRBJ2-7
abundance: -
CDR3nt: TGCGCCAGCAGCCAACGCGGGGCGGGCGGGACCTACGAGCAGTACTTC
CDR3aa: CASSQRGAGGTYEQYF

v_gene: TRBV18
d_gene: -
j_gene: TRBJ1-5
abundance: once
CDR3nt: TGTGCCAGCTCACCACGATTCCGCGGAGGAACCGGCTCGGGGAAGCCCCAGCATTTT
CDR3aa: CASSPRFRGGTGSGKPQHF

v_gene: TRBV13
d_gene: -
j_gene: TRBJ1-2
abundance: once
CDR3nt: TGTGCCAGCAGTTACTCGCGGTATGGCTACACCTTC
CDR3aa: CASSYSRYGYTF

v_gene: TRBV5-6
d_gene: -
j_gene: TRBJ2-1
abundance: -
CDR3nt: TGTGCCAGCAGCTTGCCGGACTTCTCCTACAATGAGCAGTTCTTC
CDR3aa: CASSLPDFSYNEQFF

v_gene: TRBV5-1
d_gene: -
j_gene: TRBJ2-7
abundance: once
CDR3nt: TGCGCCAGCAGCTTGGAGTATTCAGGCCACGAGCAGTACTTC
CDR3aa: CASSLEYSGHEQYF

v_gene: TRBV15
d_gene: -
j_gene: TRBJ1-5
abundance: few
CDR3nt: TGTGCCACCCGGGGGACTAATCAGCCCCAGCATTTT
CDR3aa: CATRGTNQPQHF

v_gene: TRBV5-6
d_gene: -
j_gene: TRBJ2-7
abundance: once
CDR3nt: TGTGCCAGCAGCACCGGATCGTTCTACGAGCAGTACTTC
CDR3aa: CASSTGSFYEQYF

v_gene: TRBV13
d_gene: -
j_gene: TRBJ2-7
abundance: -
CDR3nt: TGTGCCAGCAGCTGGGGGCGTAGGAGGAGCTCCTACGAGCAGTACTTC
CDR3aa: CASSWGRRRSSYEQYF

v_gene: TRBV5-1
d_gene: TRBD1
j_gene: TRBJ1-5
abundance: -
CDR3nt: TGCGCCAGCAGCCTGGGACAGGCTAGCAATCAGCCCCAGCATTTT
CDR3aa: CASSLGQASNQPQHF

v_gene: TRBV6-6
d_gene: TRBD2
j_gene: TRBJ2-7
abundance: -
CDR3nt: TGTGCCAGCAGCCAGCCACTAGCGGGAGGCACCTACGAGCAGTACTTC
CDR3aa: CASSQPLAGGTYEQYF

v_gene: TRBV10-3
d_gene: TRBD1
j_gene: TRBJ1-3
abundance: -
CDR3nt: TGTGCCATCAGTATTGGGGACAGGGACGCAAACACCATATATTTT
CDR3aa: CAISIGDRDANTIYF

v_gene: TRBV7-9
d_gene: TRBD1
j_gene: TRBJ1-4
abundance: once
CDR3nt: TGTGCCAGCAGCCCACAAGGGACAGGGACAAATGAAAAACTGTTTTTT
CDR3aa: CASSPQGTGTNEKLFF

v_gene: TRBV9
d_gene: TRBD1
j_gene: TRBJ1-3
abundance: once
CDR3nt: TGTGCCAGCAGCGTAGTCCCGGGACAGGGCCCTGGAAACACCATATATTTT
CDR3aa: CASSVVPGQGPGNTIYF

v_gene: TRBV2
d_gene: -
j_gene: TRBJ1-2
abundance: once
CDR3nt: TGTGCCAGCAGTCCAGACAGTCCCAACTATGGCTACACCTTC
CDR3aa: CASSPDSPNYGYTF

v_gene: TRBV2
d_gene: TRBD1
j_gene: TRBJ2-2
abundance: -
CDR3nt: TGTGCCAGCAGTCACCCGCGGGGGACCACCGGGACAGGACAGGGGACCGGGGAGCTGTTTTTT
CDR3aa: CASSHPRGTTGTGQGTGELFF

v_gene: TRBV10-1
d_gene: -
j_gene: TRBJ2-7
abundance: -
CDR3nt: TGCGCCAGCAGTGAGTCAGGGTCAGCCTACGAGCAGTACTTC
CDR3aa: CASSESGSAYEQYF

v_gene: TRBV7-3
d_gene: -
j_gene: TRBJ2-7
abundance: -
CDR3nt: TGTGCCAGCGGGCGGGGCCGCGAGCAGTACTTC
CDR3aa: CASGRGREQYF

v_gene: TRBV6-1
d_gene: TRBD1
j_gene: TRBJ2-7
abundance: -
CDR3nt: TGTGCCAGCAGGTCGGCGGGACAGGGCGGTTACGAGCAGTACTTC
CDR3aa: CASRSAGQGGYEQYF

v_gene: TRBV19
d_gene: TRBD1
j_gene: TRBJ2-3
abundance: -
CDR3nt: TGTGCCACCCTCGGGGGACAGGGCTTAGCAGATACGCAGTATTTT
CDR3aa: CATLGGQGLADTQYF